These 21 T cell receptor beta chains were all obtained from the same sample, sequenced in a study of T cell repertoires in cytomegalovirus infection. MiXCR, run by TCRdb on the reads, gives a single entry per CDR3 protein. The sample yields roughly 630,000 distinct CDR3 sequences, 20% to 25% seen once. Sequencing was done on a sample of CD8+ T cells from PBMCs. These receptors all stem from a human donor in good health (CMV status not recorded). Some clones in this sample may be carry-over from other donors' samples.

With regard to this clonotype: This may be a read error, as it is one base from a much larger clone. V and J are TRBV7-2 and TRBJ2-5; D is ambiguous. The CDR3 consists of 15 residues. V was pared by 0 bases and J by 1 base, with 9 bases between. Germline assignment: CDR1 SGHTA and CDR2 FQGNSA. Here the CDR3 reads CASSLAKLVQETQYF. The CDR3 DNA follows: TGTGCCAGCAGCTTAGCAAAGCTAGTCCAAGAGACCCAGTACTTC.

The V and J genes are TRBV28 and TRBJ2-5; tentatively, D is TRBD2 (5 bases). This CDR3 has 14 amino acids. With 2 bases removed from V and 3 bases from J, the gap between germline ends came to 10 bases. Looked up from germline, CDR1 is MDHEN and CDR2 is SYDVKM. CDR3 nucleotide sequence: TGTGCCAGCAGTTTACGGGGTATGGAAGAGACCCAGTACTTC. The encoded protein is CASSLRGMEETQYF.

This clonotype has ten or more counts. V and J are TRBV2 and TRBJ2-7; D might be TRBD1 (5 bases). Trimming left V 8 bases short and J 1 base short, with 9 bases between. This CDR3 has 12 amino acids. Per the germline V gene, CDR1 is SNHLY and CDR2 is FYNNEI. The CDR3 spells CASEGDSYEQYF. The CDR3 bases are TGTGCCAGCGAAGGGGATTCCTACGAGCAGTACTTC.

CDR3 DNA: TGTGCCAGCAGCCCCCCTAGCGCCTCTTTCCAAGAGACCCAGTACTTC. Protein product: CASSPPSASFQETQYF. V gene TRBV28 combines with J gene TRBJ2-5, with TRBD2 as a possible D gene (6 bases). Germline CDR1 reads MDHEN; CDR2 reads SYDVKM. The CDR3 consists of 16 residues. Deletions cut 6 bases from V and 1 base from J, with 18 bases between. The full variable domain, in which reference TRBV28 and TRBJ2-5 provide the parts outside the CDR3, is DVKVTQSSRYLVKRTGEKVFLECVQDMDHENMFWYRQDPGLGLRLIYFSYDVKMKEKGDIPEGYSVSREKKERFSLILESASTNQTSMYLCASSPPSASFQETQYFGPGTRLLVL.

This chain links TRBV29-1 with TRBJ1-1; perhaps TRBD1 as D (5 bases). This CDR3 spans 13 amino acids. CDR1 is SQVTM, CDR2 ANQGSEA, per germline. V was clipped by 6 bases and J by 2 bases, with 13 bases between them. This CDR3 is CSVLGAFNTEAFF. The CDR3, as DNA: TGCAGCGTCCTAGGGGCGTTTAACACTGAAGCTTTCTTT. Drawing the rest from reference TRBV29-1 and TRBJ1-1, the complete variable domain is SAVISQKPSRDICQRGTSLTIQCQVDSQVTMMFWYRQQPGQSLTLIATANQGSEATYESGFVIDKFPISRPNLTFSTLTVSNMSPEDSSIYLCSVLGAFNTEAFFGQGTRLTVV.

The CDR3 here is CSARDRVATAEFGNTIYF. As DNA, the CDR3 is TGCAGTGCTAGAGATCGAGTCGCAACGGCAGAATTTGGAAACACCATATATTTT. The rearrangement uses TRBV20-1 and TRBJ1-3; D uncertain. Germline lookup yields CDR1 DFQATT and CDR2 SNEGSKA (reference sequence). V lost 0 bases and J 3 bases, leaving 21 bases between the germline ends. CDR3 size: 18 residues.

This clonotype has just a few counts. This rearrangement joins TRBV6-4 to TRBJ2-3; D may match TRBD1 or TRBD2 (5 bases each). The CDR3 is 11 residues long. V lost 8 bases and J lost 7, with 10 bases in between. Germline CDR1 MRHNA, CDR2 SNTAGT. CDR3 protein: CASRDGNTQYF. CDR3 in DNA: TGTGCCAGCCGGGACGGGAATACGCAGTATTTT.

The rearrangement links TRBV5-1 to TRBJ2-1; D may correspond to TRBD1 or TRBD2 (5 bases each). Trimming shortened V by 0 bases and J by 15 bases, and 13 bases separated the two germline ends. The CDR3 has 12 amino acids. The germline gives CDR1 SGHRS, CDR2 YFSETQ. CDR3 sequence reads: CASSLDSGPGFF. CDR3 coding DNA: TGCGCCAGCAGCTTGGATTCGGGGCCGGGGTTCTTC.

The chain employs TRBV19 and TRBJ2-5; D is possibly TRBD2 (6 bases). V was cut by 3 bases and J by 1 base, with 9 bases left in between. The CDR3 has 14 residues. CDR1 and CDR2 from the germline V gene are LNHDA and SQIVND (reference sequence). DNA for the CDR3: TGTGCCAGTAGTATTGGACTATTCCAAGAGACCCAGTACTTC. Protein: CASSIGLFQETQYF.

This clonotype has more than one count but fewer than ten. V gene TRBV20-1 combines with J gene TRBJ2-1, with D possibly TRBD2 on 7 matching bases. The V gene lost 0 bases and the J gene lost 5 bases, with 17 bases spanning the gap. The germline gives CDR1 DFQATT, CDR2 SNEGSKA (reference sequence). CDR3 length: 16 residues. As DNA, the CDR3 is TGCAGTGCTAGAGATCTGGTGGGGGGGCCCAACAATGAGCAGTTCTTC. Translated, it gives CSARDLVGGPNNEQFF.

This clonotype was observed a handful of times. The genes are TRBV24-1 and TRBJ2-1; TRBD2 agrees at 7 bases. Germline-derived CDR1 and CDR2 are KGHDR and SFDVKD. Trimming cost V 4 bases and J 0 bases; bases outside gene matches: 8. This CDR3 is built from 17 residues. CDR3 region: CATSDPPWGGSYNEQFF. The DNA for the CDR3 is TGTGCCACCAGTGACCCCCCCTGGGGGGGCTCCTACAATGAGCAGTTCTTC.

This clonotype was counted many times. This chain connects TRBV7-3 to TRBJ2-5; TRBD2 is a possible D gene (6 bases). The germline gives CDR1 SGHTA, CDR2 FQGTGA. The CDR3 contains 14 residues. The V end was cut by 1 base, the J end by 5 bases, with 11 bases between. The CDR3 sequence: CASSLRGLRETQYF. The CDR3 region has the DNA TGTGCCAGCAGCTTAAGAGGACTAAGGGAGACCCAGTACTTC.

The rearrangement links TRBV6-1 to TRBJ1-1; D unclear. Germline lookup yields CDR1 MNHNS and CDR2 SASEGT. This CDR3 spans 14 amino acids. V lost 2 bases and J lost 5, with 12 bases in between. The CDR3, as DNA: TGTGCCAGCAGTGAACGGGGTATTGGAACTGAAGCTTTCTTT. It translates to CASSERGIGTEAFF.

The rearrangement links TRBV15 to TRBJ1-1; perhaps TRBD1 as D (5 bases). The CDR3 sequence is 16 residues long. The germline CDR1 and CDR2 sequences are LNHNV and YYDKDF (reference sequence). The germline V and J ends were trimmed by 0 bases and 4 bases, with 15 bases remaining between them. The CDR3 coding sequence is TGTGCCACCAGCAGAGAGGTCTCAGGGTCGGGCACTGAAGCTTTCTTT. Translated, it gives CATSREVSGSGTEAFF.

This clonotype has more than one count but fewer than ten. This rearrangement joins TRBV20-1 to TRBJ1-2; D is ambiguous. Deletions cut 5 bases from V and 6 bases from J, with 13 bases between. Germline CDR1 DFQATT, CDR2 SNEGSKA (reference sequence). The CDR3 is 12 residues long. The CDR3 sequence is CSAYPAMDGYTF. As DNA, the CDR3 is TGCAGTGCTTACCCGGCCATGGATGGCTACACCTTC.

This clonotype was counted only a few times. The CDR3 DNA reads TGCGCCAGCAGCCCCTACCAGGGGACTGAAGCTTTCTTT. This codes for CASSPYQGTEAFF. The chain links TRBV5-1 to TRBJ1-1; D perhaps matches TRBD1 (6 bases). CDR3 length: 13 amino acids. Per germline, CDR1 SGHRS and CDR2 YFSETQ. Between the trimmed V and J ends, which lost 4 bases and 5 bases, there was a span of 12 bases.

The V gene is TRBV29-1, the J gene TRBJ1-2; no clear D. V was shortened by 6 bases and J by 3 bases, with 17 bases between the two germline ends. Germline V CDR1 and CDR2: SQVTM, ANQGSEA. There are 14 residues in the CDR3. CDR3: CSVPVEAEHYGYTF. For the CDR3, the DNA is TGCAGCGTACCTGTAGAGGCGGAACACTATGGCTACACCTTC.

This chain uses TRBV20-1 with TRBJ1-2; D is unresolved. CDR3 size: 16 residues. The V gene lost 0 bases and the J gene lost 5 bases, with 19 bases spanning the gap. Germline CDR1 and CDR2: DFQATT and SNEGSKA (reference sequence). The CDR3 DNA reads TGCAGTGCTAGAGACCCCTCTTGGGGAGACCTATATGGCTACACCTTC. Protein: CSARDPSWGDLYGYTF.

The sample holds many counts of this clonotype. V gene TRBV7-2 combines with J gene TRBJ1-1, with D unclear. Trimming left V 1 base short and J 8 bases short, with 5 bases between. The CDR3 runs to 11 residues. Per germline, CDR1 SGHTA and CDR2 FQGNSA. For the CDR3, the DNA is TGTGCCAGCAGCTTAGTCAGGGAAGCTTTCTTT. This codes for CASSLVREAFF.

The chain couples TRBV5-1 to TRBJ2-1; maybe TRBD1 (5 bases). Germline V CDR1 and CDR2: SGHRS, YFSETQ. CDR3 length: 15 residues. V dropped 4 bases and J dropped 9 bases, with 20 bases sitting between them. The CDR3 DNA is TGCGCCAGCAGCGCAGGGCAAGGCATTACAATTGAGCAGTTCTTC. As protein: CASSAGQGITIEQFF.

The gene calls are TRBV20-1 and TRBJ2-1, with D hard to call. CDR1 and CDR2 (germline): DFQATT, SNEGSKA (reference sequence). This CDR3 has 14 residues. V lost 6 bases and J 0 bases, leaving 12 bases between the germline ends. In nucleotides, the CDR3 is TGCAGTGCCGAGGACGCGAGCTCCTACAATGAGCAGTTCTTC. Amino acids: CSAEDASSYNEQFF.